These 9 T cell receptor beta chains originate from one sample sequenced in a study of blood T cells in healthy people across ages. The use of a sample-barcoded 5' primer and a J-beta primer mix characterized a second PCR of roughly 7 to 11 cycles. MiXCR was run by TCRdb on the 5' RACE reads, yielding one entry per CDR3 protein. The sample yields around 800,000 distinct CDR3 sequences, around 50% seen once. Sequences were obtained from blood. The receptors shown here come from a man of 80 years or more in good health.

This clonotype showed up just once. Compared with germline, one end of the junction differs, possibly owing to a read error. This CDR3 is CSVQDTSGSVEQFF. The CDR3 DNA follows: TGCAGCGTTCAAGATACTAGCGGGAGTGTCGAGCAGTTCTTC. The chain uses TRBV29-1 and TRBJ2-1, with 11 bases lining up with TRBD2. Germline V CDR1 and CDR2: SQVTM, ANQGSEA. This CDR3 spans 14 amino acids.

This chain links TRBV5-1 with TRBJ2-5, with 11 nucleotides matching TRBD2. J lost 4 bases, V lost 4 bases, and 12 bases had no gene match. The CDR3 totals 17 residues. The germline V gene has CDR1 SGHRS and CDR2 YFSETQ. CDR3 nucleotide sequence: TGCGCCAGCAGCCCACTTGGACTAGCGGGTACACGAGAGACCCAGTACTTC. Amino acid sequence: CASSPLGLAGTRETQYF.

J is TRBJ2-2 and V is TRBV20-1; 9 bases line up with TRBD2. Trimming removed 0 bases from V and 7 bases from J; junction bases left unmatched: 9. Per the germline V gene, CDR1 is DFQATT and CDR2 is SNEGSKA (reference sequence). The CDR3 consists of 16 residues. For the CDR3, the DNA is TGCAGTGCTAGAGATCATGGTAGCGGGAGAGTCGGGGAGCTGTTTTTT. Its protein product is CSARDHGSGRVGELFF.

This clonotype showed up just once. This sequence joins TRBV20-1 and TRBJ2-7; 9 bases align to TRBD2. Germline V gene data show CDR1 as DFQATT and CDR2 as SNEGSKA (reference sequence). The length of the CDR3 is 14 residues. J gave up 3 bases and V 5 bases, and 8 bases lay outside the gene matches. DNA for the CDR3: TGCAGTGCTGCCCTTAGCGGGAGAGACTACGAGCAGTACTTC. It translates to CSAALSGRDYEQYF.

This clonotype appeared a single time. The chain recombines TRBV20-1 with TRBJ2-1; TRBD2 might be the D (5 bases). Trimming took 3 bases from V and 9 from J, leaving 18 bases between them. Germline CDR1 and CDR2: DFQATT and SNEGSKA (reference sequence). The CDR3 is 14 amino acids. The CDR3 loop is CSASVTGLRVEQFF. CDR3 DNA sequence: TGCAGTGCTAGCGTAACCGGACTGCGCGTTGAGCAGTTCTTC.

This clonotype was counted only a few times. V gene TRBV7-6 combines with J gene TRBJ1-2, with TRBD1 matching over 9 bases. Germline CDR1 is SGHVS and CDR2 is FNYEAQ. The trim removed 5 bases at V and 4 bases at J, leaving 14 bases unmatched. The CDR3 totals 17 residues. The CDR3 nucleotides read TGTGCCAGCAGCGCGTTAACACAGGGGGCTTTTGGCTATGGCTACACCTTC. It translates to CASSALTQGAFGYGYTF.

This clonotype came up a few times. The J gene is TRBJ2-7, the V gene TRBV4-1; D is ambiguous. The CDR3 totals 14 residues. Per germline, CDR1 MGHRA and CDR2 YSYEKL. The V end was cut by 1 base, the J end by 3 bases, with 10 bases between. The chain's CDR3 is CASSQAPTDYEQYF. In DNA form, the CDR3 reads TGCGCCAGCAGCCAAGCTCCGACCGACTACGAGCAGTACTTC.

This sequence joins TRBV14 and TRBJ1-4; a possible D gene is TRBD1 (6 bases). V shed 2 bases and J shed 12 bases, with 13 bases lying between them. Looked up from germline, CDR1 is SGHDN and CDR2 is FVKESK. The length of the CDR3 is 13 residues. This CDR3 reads CASSQSHREELFF. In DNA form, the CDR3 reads TGTGCCAGCAGCCAATCCCACAGGGAAGAACTGTTTTTT.

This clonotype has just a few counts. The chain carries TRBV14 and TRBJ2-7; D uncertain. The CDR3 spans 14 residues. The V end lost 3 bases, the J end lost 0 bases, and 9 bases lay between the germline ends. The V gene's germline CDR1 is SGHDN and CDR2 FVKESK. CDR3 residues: CASSQDHPSYEQYF. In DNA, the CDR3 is TGTGCCAGCAGCCAGGACCACCCCTCCTACGAGCAGTACTTC.